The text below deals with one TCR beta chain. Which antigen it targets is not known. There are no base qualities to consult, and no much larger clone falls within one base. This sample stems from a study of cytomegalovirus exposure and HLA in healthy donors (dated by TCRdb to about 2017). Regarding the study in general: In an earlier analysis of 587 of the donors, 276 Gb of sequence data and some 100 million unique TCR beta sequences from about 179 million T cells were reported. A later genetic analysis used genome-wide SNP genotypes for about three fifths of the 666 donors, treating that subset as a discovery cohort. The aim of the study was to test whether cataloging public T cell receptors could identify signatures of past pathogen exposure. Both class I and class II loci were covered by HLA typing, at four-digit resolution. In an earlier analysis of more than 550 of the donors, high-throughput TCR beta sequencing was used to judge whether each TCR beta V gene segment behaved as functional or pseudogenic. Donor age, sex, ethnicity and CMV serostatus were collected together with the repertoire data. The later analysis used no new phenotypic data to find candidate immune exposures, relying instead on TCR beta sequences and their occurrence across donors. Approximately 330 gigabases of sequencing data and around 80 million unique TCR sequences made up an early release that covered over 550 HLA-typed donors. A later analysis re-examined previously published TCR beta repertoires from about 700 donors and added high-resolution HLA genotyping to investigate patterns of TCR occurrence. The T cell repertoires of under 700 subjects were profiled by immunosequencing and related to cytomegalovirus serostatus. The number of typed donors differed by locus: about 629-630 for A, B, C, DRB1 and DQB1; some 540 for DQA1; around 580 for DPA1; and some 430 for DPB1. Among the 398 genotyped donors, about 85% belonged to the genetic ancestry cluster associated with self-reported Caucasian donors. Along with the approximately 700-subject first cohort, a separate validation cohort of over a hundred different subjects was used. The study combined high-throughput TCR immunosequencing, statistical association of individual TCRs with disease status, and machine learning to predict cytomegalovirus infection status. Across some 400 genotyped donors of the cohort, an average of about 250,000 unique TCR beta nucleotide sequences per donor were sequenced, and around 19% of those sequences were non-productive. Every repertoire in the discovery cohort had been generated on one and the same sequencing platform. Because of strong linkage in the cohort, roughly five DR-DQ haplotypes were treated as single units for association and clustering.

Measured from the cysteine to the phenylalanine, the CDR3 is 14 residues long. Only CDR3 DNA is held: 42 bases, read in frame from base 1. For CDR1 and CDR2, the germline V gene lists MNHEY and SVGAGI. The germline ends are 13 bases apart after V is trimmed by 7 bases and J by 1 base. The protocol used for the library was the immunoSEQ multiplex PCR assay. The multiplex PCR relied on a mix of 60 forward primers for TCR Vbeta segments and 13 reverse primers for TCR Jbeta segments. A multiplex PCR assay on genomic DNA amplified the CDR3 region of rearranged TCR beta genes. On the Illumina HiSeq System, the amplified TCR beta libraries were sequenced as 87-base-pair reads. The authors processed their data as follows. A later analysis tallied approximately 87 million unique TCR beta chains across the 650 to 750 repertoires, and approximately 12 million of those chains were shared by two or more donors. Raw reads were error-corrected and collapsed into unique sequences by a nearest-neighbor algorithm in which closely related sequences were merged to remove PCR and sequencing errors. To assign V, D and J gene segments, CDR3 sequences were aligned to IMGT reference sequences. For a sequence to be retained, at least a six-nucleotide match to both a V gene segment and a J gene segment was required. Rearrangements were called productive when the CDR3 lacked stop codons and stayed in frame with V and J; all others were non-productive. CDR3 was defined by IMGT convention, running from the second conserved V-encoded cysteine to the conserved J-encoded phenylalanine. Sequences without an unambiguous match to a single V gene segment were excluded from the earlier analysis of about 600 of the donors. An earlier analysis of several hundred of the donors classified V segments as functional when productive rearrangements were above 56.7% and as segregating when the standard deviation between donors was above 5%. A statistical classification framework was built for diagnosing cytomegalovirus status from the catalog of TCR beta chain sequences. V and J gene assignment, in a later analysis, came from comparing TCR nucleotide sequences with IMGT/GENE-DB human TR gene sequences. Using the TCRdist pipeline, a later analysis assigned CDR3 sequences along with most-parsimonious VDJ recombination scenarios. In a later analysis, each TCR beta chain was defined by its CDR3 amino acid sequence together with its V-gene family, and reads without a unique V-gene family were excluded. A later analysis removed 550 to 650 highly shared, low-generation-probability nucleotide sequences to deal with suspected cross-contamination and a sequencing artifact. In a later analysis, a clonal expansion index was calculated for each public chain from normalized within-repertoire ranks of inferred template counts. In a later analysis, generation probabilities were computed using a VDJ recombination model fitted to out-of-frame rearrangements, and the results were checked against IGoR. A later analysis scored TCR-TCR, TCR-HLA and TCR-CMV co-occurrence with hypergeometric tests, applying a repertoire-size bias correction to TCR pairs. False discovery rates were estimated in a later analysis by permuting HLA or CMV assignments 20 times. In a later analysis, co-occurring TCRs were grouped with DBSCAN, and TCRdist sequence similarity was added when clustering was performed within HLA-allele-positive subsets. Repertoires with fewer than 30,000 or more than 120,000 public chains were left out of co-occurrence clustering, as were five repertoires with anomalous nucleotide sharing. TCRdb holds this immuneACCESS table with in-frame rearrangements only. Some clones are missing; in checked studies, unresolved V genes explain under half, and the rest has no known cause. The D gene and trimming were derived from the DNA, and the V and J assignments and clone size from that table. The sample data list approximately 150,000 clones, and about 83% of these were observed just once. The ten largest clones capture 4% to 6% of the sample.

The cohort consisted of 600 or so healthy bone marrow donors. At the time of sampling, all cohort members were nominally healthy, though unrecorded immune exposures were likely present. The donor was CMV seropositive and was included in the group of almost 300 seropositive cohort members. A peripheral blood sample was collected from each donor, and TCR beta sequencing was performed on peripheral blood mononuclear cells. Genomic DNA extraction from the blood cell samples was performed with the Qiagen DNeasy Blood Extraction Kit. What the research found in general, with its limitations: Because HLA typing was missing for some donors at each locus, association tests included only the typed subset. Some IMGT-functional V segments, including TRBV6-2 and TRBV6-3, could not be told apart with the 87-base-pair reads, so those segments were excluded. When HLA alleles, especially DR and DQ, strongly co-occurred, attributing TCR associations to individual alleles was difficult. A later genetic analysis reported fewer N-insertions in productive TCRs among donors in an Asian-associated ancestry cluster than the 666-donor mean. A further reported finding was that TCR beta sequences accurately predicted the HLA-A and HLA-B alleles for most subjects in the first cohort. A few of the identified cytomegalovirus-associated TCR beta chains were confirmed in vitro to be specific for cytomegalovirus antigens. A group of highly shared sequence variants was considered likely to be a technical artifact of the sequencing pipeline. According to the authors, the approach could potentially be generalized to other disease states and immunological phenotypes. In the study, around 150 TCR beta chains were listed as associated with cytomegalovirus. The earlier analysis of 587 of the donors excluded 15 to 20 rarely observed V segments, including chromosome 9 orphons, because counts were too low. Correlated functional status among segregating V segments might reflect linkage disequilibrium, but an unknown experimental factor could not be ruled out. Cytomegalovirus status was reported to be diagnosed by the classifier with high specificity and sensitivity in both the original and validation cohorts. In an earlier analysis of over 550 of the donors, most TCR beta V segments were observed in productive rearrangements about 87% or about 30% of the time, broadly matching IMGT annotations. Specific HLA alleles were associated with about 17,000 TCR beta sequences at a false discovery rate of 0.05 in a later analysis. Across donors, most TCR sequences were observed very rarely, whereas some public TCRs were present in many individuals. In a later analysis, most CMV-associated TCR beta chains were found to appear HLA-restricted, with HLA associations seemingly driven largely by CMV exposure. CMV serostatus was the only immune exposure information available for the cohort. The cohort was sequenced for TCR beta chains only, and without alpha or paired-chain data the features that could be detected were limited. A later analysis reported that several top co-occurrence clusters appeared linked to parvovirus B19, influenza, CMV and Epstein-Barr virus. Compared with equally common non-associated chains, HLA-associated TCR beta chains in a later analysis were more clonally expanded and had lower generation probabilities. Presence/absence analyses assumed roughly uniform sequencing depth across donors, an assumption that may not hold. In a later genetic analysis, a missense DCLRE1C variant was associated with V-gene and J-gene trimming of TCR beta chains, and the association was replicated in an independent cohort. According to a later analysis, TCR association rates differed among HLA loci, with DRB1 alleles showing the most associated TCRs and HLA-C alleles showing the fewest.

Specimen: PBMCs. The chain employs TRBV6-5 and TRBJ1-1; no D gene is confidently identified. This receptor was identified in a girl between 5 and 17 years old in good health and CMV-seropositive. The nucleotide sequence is TGTGCCAGCACCCTATGGGCAGGGAACACTGAAGCTTTCTTT. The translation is CASTLWAGNTEAFF.